The source of this TCR beta chain is a study of T cells after yellow fever vaccination. General study points: Researchers noted that a small share of clonotypes showed up in both CD4 and CD8 compartments.

This clonotype occurred many times. Antigen: not known. TCR cDNA was made by 5'RACE template switching, adding a universal primer site and UMIs. A single record per CDR3 protein comes from TCRdb applying MiXCR to the 5' RACE reads. The data contain 90,000 to 130,000 distinct CDR3 sequences, roughly 8.9% of them singletons. The starting material was CD8+ T cells sorted from PBMCs, obtained 45 days after the yellow fever booster vaccination. This sequence was found in a man aged 30 to 39 who received the YFV17D yellow fever vaccine.

The CDR3 DNA sequence: TGTGCCAGCAGTTACTCTTCCCCCCAGACCTCCTACAATGAGCAGTTCTTC. This translates into CASSYSSPQTSYNEQFF. The gene calls are TRBV6-5 and TRBJ2-1; no clear D gene. This CDR3 region has 17 residues. Trimming cost V 0 bases and J 0 bases, with 12 bases left between them. Germline CDR1 reads MNHEY; CDR2 reads SVGAGI.